This is a list of T cell receptor beta chains from one sample in a study of blood T cell repertoires in COVID-19. Produced via immunoSEQ multiplex PCR; TCRdb's table is partial and in-frame only. This sample has 57,000 or so clones; 85% occur once, and the top ten carry roughly 5%. The specimen sequenced was peripheral blood. Receptor source: a man aged 65-85 years with acute or convalescent COVID-19. CDR3s include the opening cysteine and the closing phenylalanine or tryptophan. The order of the fields is CDR3 length, clone size, V gene, D gene, J gene, CDR3 DNA, CDR3 protein. A D gene is named only where the DNA matches it firmly. Clone size appears in some rows only: once, few, many, or a class for an expanded clone.

13	-	TRBV2	-	TRBJ1-4	TGTGCCAGCGGGGCTTCAACTAATGAAAAACTGTTTTTT	CASGASTNEKLFF
15	-	TRBV5-1	-	TRBJ2-7	TGCGCCAGCAGCCCCTCACAGGGCTTCACCTACGAGCAGTACTTC	CASSPSQGFTYEQYF
14	-	TRBV6-5	-	TRBJ2-1	TGTGCCAGCAGTAGGAAGGGGGGACAGAGTGAGCAGTTCTTC	CASSRKGGQSEQFF
14	few	TRBV10-1	-	TRBJ2-1	TGCGCCAGCAGTGAGGGCGACAGTGTGGATGAGCAGTTCTTC	CASSEGDSVDEQFF
14	-	TRBV9	-	TRBJ1-1	TGTGCCAGCAGCGTACGACCCCTCGGGATGGAAGCTTTCTTT	CASSVRPLGMEAFF
14	few	TRBV7-9	TRBD1	TRBJ2-7	TGTGCCAGCAGCTTACCGACAGGGGTCTACGAGCAGTACTTC	CASSLPTGVYEQYF
13	few	TRBV5-1	TRBD1	TRBJ1-5	TGCGCCAGCAGCGGGGACAGTAGTCAGCCCCAGCATTTT	CASSGDSSQPQHF
15	-	TRBV18	TRBD2	TRBJ2-7	TGTGCCAGCTCACCTGGACTAGCGGGGAGCTACGAGCAGTACTTC	CASSPGLAGSYEQYF
14	-	TRBV19	-	TRBJ2-3	TGTGCCAGCCGGACAGTATCAAGCACAGATACGCAGTATTTT	CASRTVSSTDTQYF
16	-	TRBV24-1	TRBD1	TRBJ2-5	TGTGCCACCAGTGAGTCCGGGACAGCAGATCAAGAGACCCAGTACTTC	CATSESGTADQETQYF
14	-	TRBV19	-	TRBJ1-1	TGTGCCAGTACCCGAACCGGGATGAACACTGAAGCTTTCTTT	CASTRTGMNTEAFF
15	-	TRBV6-5	TRBD1	TRBJ2-5	TGTGCCAGCAGTTTCCTTGACAGGGGTCAAGAGACCCAGTACTTC	CASSFLDRGQETQYF
14	-	TRBV10-3	-	TRBJ2-1	TGTGCCATCGGGCAACCGAGCTCCTACAATGAGCAGTTCTTC	CAIGQPSSYNEQFF
13	-	TRBV4-1	TRBD1	TRBJ2-7	TGCGCCAGCAGCCAAGAGACAGGGGATAAGCAGTACTTC	CASSQETGDKQYF
14	-	TRBV19	-	TRBJ2-3	TGTGCCAGTAGTTCCTCTTGGGAGGTTGATACGCAGTATTTT	CASSSSWEVDTQYF
19	-	TRBV15	TRBD1	TRBJ1-3	TGTGCCACCAGCAGAGACAGGACAGGGGTAGCTTCGGGCGGAAACACCATATATTTT	CATSRDRTGVASGGNTIYF
17	-	TRBV28	-	TRBJ2-5	TGTGCCAGCAGTTTATACTTTGGCAGCGCGGCCCAAGAGACCCAGTACTTC	CASSLYFGSAAQETQYF
13	-	TRBV5-1	TRBD1	TRBJ1-4	TGCGCCAGCCGCCGGGACAGGGGAGAAAAACTGTTTTTT	CASRRDRGEKLFF
13	-	TRBV20-1	TRBD2	TRBJ2-1	TGCAGTGCTAGTAGCGGGGGGGCCGAGGAGCAGTTCTTC	CSASSGGAEEQFF
13	medium-sized	TRBV5-1	-	TRBJ2-7	TGCGCCAGCAGCTTGGATGGGGGGTACGAGCAGTACTTC	CASSLDGGYEQYF
13	-	TRBV7-3	-	TRBJ2-3	TGTGCCAGCAGCTCCCCGGGGGCAGATACGCAGTATTTT	CASSSPGADTQYF
14	-	TRBV5-1	TRBD1	TRBJ2-5	TGCGCCAGCAGCCAGACCACAGGGGGAACGACCCAGTACTTC	CASSQTTGGTTQYF
18	-	TRBV9	TRBD2	TRBJ2-3	TGTGCCAGCAGCACTGGACTAGCGGGGGGGCCGAGCACAGATACGCAGTATTTT	CASSTGLAGGPSTDTQYF
13	few	TRBV12-3/TRBV12-4	-	TRBJ2-1	TGTGCCAGCAGCGACAGGACCTACAATGAGCAGTTCTTC	CASSDRTYNEQFF
15	-	TRBV7-6	TRBD2	TRBJ2-1	TGTGCCAGCAGCCCGCTGTCGGGGGGGCCCAATGAGCAGTTCTTC	CASSPLSGGPNEQFF
13	-	TRBV7-2	TRBD2	TRBJ2-5	TGTGCCAGCAGCCGACTAGCCCAAGAGACCCAGTACTTC	CASSRLAQETQYF
13	-	TRBV6-5	-	TRBJ2-1	TGTGCCAGCAGCCAATTCTACAGCTATGAGCAGTTCTTC	CASSQFYSYEQFF
15	-	TRBV6-5	-	TRBJ1-3	TGTGCCAGCAAGTTAATGGCGGCCTCTGGAAACACCATATATTTT	CASKLMAASGNTIYF
12	-	TRBV6-2/TRBV6-3	-	TRBJ2-5	TGTGCCAGCAGTTATCAGGAAGAGACCCAGTACTTC	CASSYQEETQYF
13	-	TRBV20-1	-	TRBJ2-1	TGCAGTGCTAGTAACAGGTTCTACAATGAGCAGTTCTTC	CSASNRFYNEQFF
13	-	TRBV27	-	TRBJ2-7	TGTGCCAGCAGTTCCCCCCGGGGTTACGAGCAGTACTTC	CASSSPRGYEQYF
18	-	TRBV3-1/TRBV3-2	TRBD1	TRBJ2-2	TGTGCCAGCAGCCCTCCTCGACAGGGTATAATTCGACCCGGGGAGCTGTTTTTT	CASSPPRQGIIRPGELFF
11	-	TRBV20-1	TRBD1	TRBJ1-2	TGCAGTGCCCATGACAGGGTTGGCTACACCTTC	CSAHDRVGYTF
15	-	TRBV19	-	TRBJ2-1	TGTGCCATTAAAGACAGGCCCTTTCGTGACCTTCAGCAGTTCTTC	CAIKDRPFRDLQQFF
13	-	TRBV18	-	TRBJ1-1	TGTGCCAGCTCACCTGAGGGCGACACTGAAGCTTTCTTT	CASSPEGDTEAFF
11	-	TRBV29-1	TRBD1	TRBJ2-2	TGCAACGCAGGGGGTACCGGGGAGCTGTTTTTT	CNAGGTGELFF
14	-	TRBV2	-	TRBJ1-3	TGTGCCAGCAGTGCTGACATAGATGGAAACACCATATATTTT	CASSADIDGNTIYF
15	-	TRBV29-1	TRBD1	TRBJ2-7	TGCAGCGTCGGAAGAATACAGGGGTCCTCCTACGAGCAGTACTTC	CSVGRIQGSSYEQYF
13	-	TRBV19	-	TRBJ2-7	TGTGCCAGTAGTACCTCCACTAGTGATGAGCAGTACTTC	CASSTSTSDEQYF
13	-	TRBV28	TRBD1	TRBJ1-1	TGTGCCAGCAGGCGACAGGGGACCACTGAAGCTTTCTTT	CASRRQGTTEAFF
16	once	TRBV25-1	TRBD1	TRBJ2-2	TGTGCCAGCAGTGATCCCAGACAGGGTGGCACCGGGGAGCTGTTTTTT	CASSDPRQGGTGELFF
15	few	TRBV12-5	-	TRBJ1-4	TGTGCTAGTGGCCCGGACAGCCCTTATAATGAAAAACTGTTTTTT	CASGPDSPYNEKLFF
14	-	TRBV2	-	TRBJ2-4	TGTGCCAGCAGCCCGCCGAGCTCGAAAAACATTCAGTACTTC	CASSPPSSKNIQYF
18	-	TRBV28	-	TRBJ1-5	TGTGCCAGCAGTTTCCCAACGAGTCTCAAAAACCCCAATCAGCCCCAGCATTTT	CASSFPTSLKNPNQPQHF
15	-	TRBV3-1/TRBV3-2	TRBD1	TRBJ1-1	TGTGCCAGCAGCCATTGGGACAGGGAGAACACTGAAGCTTTCTTT	CASSHWDRENTEAFF
16	once	TRBV5-1	-	TRBJ1-3	TGCGCCAGCAGCTTGGCCCAAGGCGGCTCTGGAAACACCATATATTTT	CASSLAQGGSGNTIYF
13	-	TRBV6-5	-	TRBJ1-1	TGTGCCAGTGGAGGGACGGCGAACACTGAAGCTTTCTTT	CASGGTANTEAFF
15	-	TRBV19	-	TRBJ2-6	TGTGCCAGTAGTATAGGAGGTTCTGGGGCCAACGTCCTGACTTTC	CASSIGGSGANVLTF
17	-	TRBV6-2/TRBV6-3	TRBD2	TRBJ2-1	TGTGCCAGCAGTTCCCCATCGACGCTAGCGGGGGGTTGGGGGCAGTTCTTC	CASSSPSTLAGGWGQFF
16	-	TRBV7-7	-	TRBJ2-1	TGTGCTAGCAGCTTGGGAATAGGGGGTACCTACAATGAGCAGTTCTTC	CASSLGIGGTYNEQFF
16	-	TRBV27	TRBD2	TRBJ2-1	TGTGCCAGCAGTCCGTTAGCGGGGGGCTCCTACAATGAGCAGTTCTTC	CASSPLAGGSYNEQFF
13	-	TRBV5-1	-	TRBJ1-2	TGCGCCAGCAGCTTGGGAGGATCGGATGGCTACACCTTC	CASSLGGSDGYTF
14	-	TRBV5-4	TRBD2	TRBJ2-7	TGTGCCAGCAGCTTGGAGCGGGGGAGCAGCGAGCAGTACTTC	CASSLERGSSEQYF
14	few	TRBV5-1	-	TRBJ1-1	TGCGCCAGCAGCCTACAAACAGGGAACACTGAAGCTTTCTTT	CASSLQTGNTEAFF
12	few	TRBV5-1	-	TRBJ1-1	TGCGCCAGCAGAAAGACAGGAGATGAAGCTTTCTTT	CASRKTGDEAFF